This T cell receptor beta chain emerged from a study of T cell responses to AZD1222 COVID-19 vaccine. Study-wide findings and caveats: Variant regions that are unmutated are reportedly the target of nearly half of spike-specific TCRs. Among those given AZD1222, only six were seropositive at baseline. Spike-spanning, vaccine-associated CD4 TCRs were dominant at 160-218 and 743-854.

Per germline, CDR1 SGHTA and CDR2 FQGNSA. CDR3 length: 14 residues. Between the trimmed V and J ends, which lost 1 base and 5 bases, there was a span of 12 bases. As regards this clone: Its matching antigen is unknown.

The assay was immunoSEQ multiplex PCR, and TCRdb's table has in-frame clones only and misses some. The profile shows tens of thousands of clones, around 89% of them singletons. Sequencing used peripheral blood, obtained on day 0 of AZD1222 vaccination. The TCR originated in an adult in good health. V and J are TRBV7-2 and TRBJ2-7; D gene ambiguous. The CDR3: CASSLGMVSHEQYF. DNA of the CDR3: TGTGCCAGCAGCTTAGGTATGGTAAGCCACGAGCAGTACTTC.